These 7 T cell receptor beta chains were all obtained from the same sample, sequenced in a study of graft-versus-host responses after intestinal transplantation. Only in-frame clones appear in the TCRdb table, and some are missing; sequencing was by immunoSEQ multiplex PCR. The table records 40,000 or so clones, 83% of them present only once. The material was PBMCs, obtained roughly 34 months after transplant. The receptors derive from a human patient who received an intestinal transplant, so some T cells may come from the graft donor.

This chain links TRBV5-4 with TRBJ1-1; 7 bases line up with TRBD1. V shed 0 bases, J shed 4 bases, and the junction held 6 bases outside the gene matches. Germline CDR1 reads SGHNT; CDR2 reads YYREEE (reference sequence). This CDR3 spans 15 amino acids. In DNA, the CDR3 is TGTGCCAGCAGCTTGGTAGACAGGGTAGGCACTGAAGCTTTCTTT. This codes for CASSLVDRVGTEAFF.

This clone was recorded a few times. The chain employs TRBV5-1 and TRBJ2-1, with 9 bases identical to TRBD2. J was trimmed by 3 bases and V by 1 base; bases with no gene match: 2. This CDR3 is 15 amino acids long. Germline V gene data show CDR1 as SGHRS and CDR2 as YFSETQ. CDR3 DNA sequence: TGCGCCAGCAGCTTGCAGCGGGGGGACTACAATGAGCAGTTCTTC. Protein: CASSLQRGDYNEQFF.

This clone was counted between two and nine times. The chain has TRBV27 and TRBJ2-1; perhaps TRBD2 as D (5 bases). Trimming removed 5 bases at V and 8 bases at J, with 16 bases between. The CDR3 totals 14 residues. Germline CDR1 reads MNHEY; CDR2 reads SMNVEV (reference sequence). CDR3 amino acids: CASSGWWLADEQFF. CDR3 bases: TGTGCCAGCAGTGGGTGGTGGCTAGCAGATGAGCAGTTCTTC.

This sequence joins TRBV6-1 and TRBJ1-5; TRBD1 matches at 9 bases. Trimming at V came to 1 base and at J to 6 bases, leaving 7 bases not matched to a gene. Germline-derived CDR1 and CDR2 are MNHNS and SASEGT. This CDR3 has 16 amino acids. CDR3 sequence (DNA): TGTGCCAGCAGTGAAGTCACAGGGGGCCCTATTCAGCCCCAGCATTTT. Its translation is CASSEVTGGPIQPQHF.

This chain connects TRBV7-9 to TRBJ1-1; 7 nucleotides agree with TRBD1. The CDR3 contains 14 residues. Looked up from germline, CDR1 is SEHNR and CDR2 is FQNEAQ (reference sequence). V lost 7 bases and J lost 1; bases outside the gene matches: 6. The CDR3 nucleotides are TGTGCCAGCATCCAACAGGGGCAGAACACTGAAGCTTTCTTT. Translating gives CASIQQGQNTEAFF.

The chain uses TRBV21-1 and TRBJ2-2; the D call of TRBD2 is as the table states it, not checked on the DNA. TRBV21-1 is a pseudogene segment. The length of the CDR3 is 17 residues. CDR3 DNA: TGTGCCAGCATCCTTAGTCTAGGAGGGAGCGGCACCGGGGAGCTGTTTTTT. Translated: CASILSLGGSGTGELFF.

This clone was counted once. The V and J genes are TRBV7-6 and TRBJ1-1; D gene uncertain. V was pared by 1 base and J by 1 base, with 7 bases between. CDR1 SGHVS and CDR2 FNYEAQ come from the germline V gene. The CDR3 spans 14 residues. CDR3 amino acids: CASSLGPQNTEAFF. The CDR3 bases are TGTGCCAGCAGCTTAGGACCACAGAACACTGAAGCTTTCTTT.